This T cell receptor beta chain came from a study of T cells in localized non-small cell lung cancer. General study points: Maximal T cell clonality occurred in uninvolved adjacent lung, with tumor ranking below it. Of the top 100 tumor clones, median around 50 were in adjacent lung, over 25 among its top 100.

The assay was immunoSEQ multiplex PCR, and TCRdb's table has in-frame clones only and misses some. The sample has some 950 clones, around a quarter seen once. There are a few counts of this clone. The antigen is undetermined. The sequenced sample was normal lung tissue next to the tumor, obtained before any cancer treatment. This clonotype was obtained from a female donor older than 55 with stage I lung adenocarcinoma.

CDR3 nucleotides: TGTGCCAGCAGTTCACCACAGGGTCAGAACACTGAAGCTTTCTTT. Protein sequence: CASSSPQGQNTEAFF. V is TRBV28 and J is TRBJ1-1; D is possibly TRBD1 (6 bases). Germline V gene sequence: CDR1 MDHEN, CDR2 SYDVKM. The CDR3 runs 15 residues. Trimming took off 4 bases at V and 1 base at J, with 13 bases between the two ends.